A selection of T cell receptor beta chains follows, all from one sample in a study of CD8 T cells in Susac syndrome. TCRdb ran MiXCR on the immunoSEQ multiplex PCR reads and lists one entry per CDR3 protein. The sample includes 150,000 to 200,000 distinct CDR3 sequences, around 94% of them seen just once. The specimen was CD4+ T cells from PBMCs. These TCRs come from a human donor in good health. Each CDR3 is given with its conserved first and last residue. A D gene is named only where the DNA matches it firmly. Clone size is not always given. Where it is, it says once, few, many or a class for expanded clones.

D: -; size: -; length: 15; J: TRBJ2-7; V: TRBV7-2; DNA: TGCGCCAGCAGTCAGGGGTGGGGGAATCCCTACGAGCAGTACTTC; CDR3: CASSQGWGNPYEQYF
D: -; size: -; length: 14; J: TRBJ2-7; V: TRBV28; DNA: TGTGCCAGCAGTTTTTCCCCAGGCGCCTACGAGCAGTACTTC; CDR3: CASSFSPGAYEQYF
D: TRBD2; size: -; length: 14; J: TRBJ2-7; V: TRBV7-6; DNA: TGTGCCAGCAGCCGCACTAGCGGGGGGTACGAGCAGTACTTC; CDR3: CASSRTSGGYEQYF
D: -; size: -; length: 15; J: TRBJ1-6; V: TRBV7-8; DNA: TGTGCCACCAAGAACCCGCGGAGTTTCAATTCACCCCTCCACTTT; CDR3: CATKNPRSFNSPLHF
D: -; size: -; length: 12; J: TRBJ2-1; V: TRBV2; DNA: TGTGCCAGCAGCGGGGACTACAATGAGCAGTTCTTC; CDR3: CASSGDYNEQFF
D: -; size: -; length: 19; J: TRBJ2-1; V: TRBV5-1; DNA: TGCGCCAGCAGCTTGGGGGATCGGGCCAAGCAGGGGTACTACAATGAGCAGTTCTTC; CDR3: CASSLGDRAKQGYYNEQFF
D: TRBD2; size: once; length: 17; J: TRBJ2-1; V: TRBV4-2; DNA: TGTGCCAGCAGCCAAGTAACCTCGGGACTAGCGGGGTCTGAGCAGTTCTTC; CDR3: CASSQVTSGLAGSEQFF
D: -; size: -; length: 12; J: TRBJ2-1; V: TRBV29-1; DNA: TGCAGCGTTGCCCCAGTGAGGAATGAGCAGTTCTTC; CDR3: CSVAPVRNEQFF
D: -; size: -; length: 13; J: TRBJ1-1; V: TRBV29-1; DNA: TGCAGCGTTAGCCGGGAAAGGTGGGCTGAAGCTTTCTTT; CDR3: CSVSRERWAEAFF
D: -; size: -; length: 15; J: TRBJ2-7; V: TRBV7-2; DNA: TGTGCCAGCAGCTTAGCCCACCTCCAGGGGTACGAGCAGTACTTC; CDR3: CASSLAHLQGYEQYF
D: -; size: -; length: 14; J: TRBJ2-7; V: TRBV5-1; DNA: TGCGCCAGCAGCTTCCGGGACTCAGGATACGAGCAGTACTTC; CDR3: CASSFRDSGYEQYF
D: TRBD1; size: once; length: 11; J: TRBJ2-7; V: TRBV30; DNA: TGTGCCGGGACAGGGGGCCGCGAGCAGTACTTC; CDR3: CAGTGGREQYF
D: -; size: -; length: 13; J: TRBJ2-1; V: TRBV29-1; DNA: TGCAGCGCCCGGGGGCTCTCCTACAATGAGCAGTTCTTC; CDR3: CSARGLSYNEQFF
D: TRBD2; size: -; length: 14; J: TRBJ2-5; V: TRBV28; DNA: TGTGCCAGCAGTCCCCGGGGGGGAGGGGAGACCCAGTACTTC; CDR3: CASSPRGGGETQYF
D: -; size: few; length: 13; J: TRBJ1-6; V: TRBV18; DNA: TGTGCCAGCTCACTACAGCGAAATTCACCCCTCCACTTT; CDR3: CASSLQRNSPLHF
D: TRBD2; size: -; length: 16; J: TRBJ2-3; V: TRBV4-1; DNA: TGCGCCAGCAGCCGCCTAGCGGGGGCGATCACAGATACGCAGTATTTT; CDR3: CASSRLAGAITDTQYF
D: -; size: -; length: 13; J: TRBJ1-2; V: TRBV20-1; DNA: TGCAGTGCTAGAAACCGGCTATCTCAGGGCTACACCTTC; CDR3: CSARNRLSQGYTF
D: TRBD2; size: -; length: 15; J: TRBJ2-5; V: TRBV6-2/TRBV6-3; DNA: TGTGTCAGCAGTTCGGGACTAGCGGGAGGAGAGACCCAGTACTTC; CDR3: CVSSSGLAGGETQYF
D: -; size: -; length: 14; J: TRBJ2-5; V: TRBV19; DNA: TGTGCCAGTAGTCTCGGACCGACGGCGGAGACCCAGTACTTC; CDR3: CASSLGPTAETQYF
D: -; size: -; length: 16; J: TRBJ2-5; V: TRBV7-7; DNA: TGTGCTAGCAGCCTCGGGACCCGACGGCTCCAAGAGACCCAGTACTTC; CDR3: CASSLGTRRLQETQYF
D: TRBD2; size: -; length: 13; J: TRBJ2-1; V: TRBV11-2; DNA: TGTGCCAGCACCGATGCGGGGGGACTGAGGCAGTTCTTC; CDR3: CASTDAGGLRQFF
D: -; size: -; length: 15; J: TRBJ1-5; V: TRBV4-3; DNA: TGCGCCAGCAGCCATAACAGGGACGGCGTTCAGCCCCAGCATTTT; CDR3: CASSHNRDGVQPQHF
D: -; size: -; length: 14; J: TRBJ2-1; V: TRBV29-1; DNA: TGCAGCGGTTCGAGGGGGCTAGCGAACAATGAGCAGTTCTTC; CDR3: CSGSRGLANNEQFF
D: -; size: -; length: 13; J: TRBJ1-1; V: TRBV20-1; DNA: TGCAGTGCTAGCCCGGGGAGCGCGAGTGAAGCTTTCTTT; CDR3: CSASPGSASEAFF
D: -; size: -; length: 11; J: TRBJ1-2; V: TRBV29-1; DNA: TGCAGCGTTGAACAGTCGTATGGCTACACCTTC; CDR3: CSVEQSYGYTF
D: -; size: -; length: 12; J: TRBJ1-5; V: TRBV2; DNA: TGTGCCAGCAGATTGAGCAATCAGCCCCAGCATTTT; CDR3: CASRLSNQPQHF
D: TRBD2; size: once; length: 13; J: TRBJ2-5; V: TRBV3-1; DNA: TGTGCCAGCAGCCCCGGGGCCGGGGGGGCCCAGTACTTC; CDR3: CASSPGAGGAQYF
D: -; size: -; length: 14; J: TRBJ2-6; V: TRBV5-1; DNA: TGCGCCAGCACCGAGAATCCTGGGGCCAACGTCCTGACTTTC; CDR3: CASTENPGANVLTF
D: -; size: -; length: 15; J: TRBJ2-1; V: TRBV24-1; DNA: TGTGCCACCAGTGATTTGCGTGACGGCTACAATGAGCAGTTCTTC; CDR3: CATSDLRDGYNEQFF
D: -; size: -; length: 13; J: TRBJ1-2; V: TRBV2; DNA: TGTGCCAGCAGAGGTGCTCCTCTGGATGGCTACACCTTC; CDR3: CASRGAPLDGYTF
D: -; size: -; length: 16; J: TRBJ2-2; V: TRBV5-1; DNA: TGCGCCAGCAGCCTGGGGCCCCAGGGGGGTTCCGGGGAGCTGTTTTTT; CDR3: CASSLGPQGGSGELFF
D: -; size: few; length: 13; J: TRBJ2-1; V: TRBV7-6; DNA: TGTGCCAGCAGCTTAGGGAGGAACAATGAGCAGTTCTTC; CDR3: CASSLGRNNEQFF
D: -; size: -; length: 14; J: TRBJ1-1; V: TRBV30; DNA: TGTGCCTGGAGATTGGGGGGACGATACACTGAAGCTTTCTTT; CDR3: CAWRLGGRYTEAFF
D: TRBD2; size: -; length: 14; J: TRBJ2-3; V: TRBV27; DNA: TGTGCCAGCAGTTCCCCGGGGAGGGAGGATACGCAGTATTTT; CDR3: CASSSPGREDTQYF
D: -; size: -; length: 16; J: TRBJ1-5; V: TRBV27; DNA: TGTGCCAGCAGTCCAACAACAGGGCTGGATACTCAGCCCCAGCATTTT; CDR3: CASSPTTGLDTQPQHF
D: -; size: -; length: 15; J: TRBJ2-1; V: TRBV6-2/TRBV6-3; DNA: TGTGCCAGCAGTTATTCCCGGGACTTCTACAATGAGCAGTTCTTC; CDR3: CASSYSRDFYNEQFF
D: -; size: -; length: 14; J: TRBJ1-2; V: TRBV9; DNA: TGTGCCAGCAGCGTAGGCGGCGGGGGCTATGGCTACACCTTC; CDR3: CASSVGGGGYGYTF
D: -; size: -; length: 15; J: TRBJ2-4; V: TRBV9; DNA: TGTGCCAGCAGCGTAGTCGGGGGACCCAAAAACATTCAGTACTTC; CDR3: CASSVVGGPKNIQYF
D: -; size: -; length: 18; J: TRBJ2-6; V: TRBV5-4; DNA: TGTGCCAGCAGCCCACCCACCTTACAGGGATCTGGGGCCAACGTCCTGACTTTC; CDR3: CASSPPTLQGSGANVLTF
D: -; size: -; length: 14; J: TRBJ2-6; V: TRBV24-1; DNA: TGTGCCACCAGTTCGTTCTCTGGGGCCAACGTCCTGACTTTC; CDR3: CATSSFSGANVLTF
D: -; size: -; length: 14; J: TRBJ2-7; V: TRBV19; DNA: TGTGCCAGTAGTATGGGCACAAGTTCCTACGAGCAGTACTTC; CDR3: CASSMGTSSYEQYF
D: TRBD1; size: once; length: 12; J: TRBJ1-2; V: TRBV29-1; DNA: TGCAGCGTTGTGGACAGGGCGAGGGGCTACACCTTC; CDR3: CSVVDRARGYTF
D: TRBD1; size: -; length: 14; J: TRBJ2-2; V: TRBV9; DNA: TGTGCCAGCAGCCCTGGACAGGGTACCGGGGAGCTGTTTTTT; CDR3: CASSPGQGTGELFF
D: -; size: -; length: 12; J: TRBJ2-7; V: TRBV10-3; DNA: TGTGCCATCAGTCCCGTAGGGGGCGAGCAGTACTTC; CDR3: CAISPVGGEQYF
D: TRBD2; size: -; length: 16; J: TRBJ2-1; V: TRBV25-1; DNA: TGTGCCAGCAGTGAGTTAGCGGGGGGGGAATACAATGAGCAGTTCTTC; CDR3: CASSELAGGEYNEQFF
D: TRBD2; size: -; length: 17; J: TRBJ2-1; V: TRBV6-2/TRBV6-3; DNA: TGTGCCAGCAGTTACTCGATATCGCGGGGGGGCTTCGATGAGCAGTTCTTC; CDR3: CASSYSISRGGFDEQFF
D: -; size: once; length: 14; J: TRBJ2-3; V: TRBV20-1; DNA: TGCAGTGCTAGAGAGGGCCTAAGCACAGATACGCAGTATTTT; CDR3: CSAREGLSTDTQYF
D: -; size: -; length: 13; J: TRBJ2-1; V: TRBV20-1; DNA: TGCAGTGCTAGAGATGGCGCGAGCAATGAGCAGTTCTTC; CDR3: CSARDGASNEQFF